This T cell receptor (beta chain) was sequenced for a study of blood T cells in healthy people across ages. A sample-barcoded 5' primer and a J-beta primer mix were used in a second PCR of about 7 to 12 cycles. The template-switch adaptor was a 5' adaptor with 12 random nucleotides. It tagged each cDNA molecule. Via MiXCR, TCRdb re-called the 5' RACE reads, giving one row per CDR3 protein. This table has about 1.4 million distinct CDR3 sequences, approximately 59% appearing once. Study-wide results and caveats: Changes in expanded clonotypes were possibly confounded, as the CMV status of donors was unknown. Fewer expanded clones and more diversity marked long-lived versus aged donors.

V lost 4 bases to trimming and J lost 3 bases; unmatched junction nucleotides: 7. In germline, CDR1 is SQVTM, CDR2 ANQGSEA. The CDR3 is 14 amino acids. Each sample yielded at least 6 million isolated PBMCs. With respect to this clonotype: The antigen remains unidentified.

The source is a man between 18 and 29 years old in good health. The J gene is TRBJ2-3, the V gene TRBV29-1; 7 bases are a match to TRBD2. Material for sequencing was blood. The CDR3 is CSVVYSGKTDTQYF. The CDR3 nucleotides read TGCAGCGTTGTTTACAGCGGGAAAACAGATACGCAGTATTTT.